Listed below are T cell receptor beta chains from one sample, sequenced in a study of shared clonotypes between healthy human individuals. Method: immunoSEQ multiplex PCR; TCRdb's copy keeps in-frame clones and lacks some. The sample consists of about 710,000 clones, over 60% of them appearing once. The sample taken for sequencing was memory CD4+ T cells sorted from blood. The receptors shown here come from a woman in her 30s in good health. Both conserved end residues are part of each CDR3. D genes are given only for firm matches. The size entry is marked missing in some rows and otherwise reads once, few, many or a size class.

>NA|TRBV12-2|TRBJ2-5|NA
TGTGCAAGTCGCTTATGGGGAGGGAGTCTACAAGAGACCCAGTACTTC
CASRLWGGSLQETQYF
>NA|TRBV11-2|TRBJ2-7|NA
TGTGCCAGCAGAGATGCCTTAGCAGGTGGTCACGAGCAGTACTTC
CASRDALAGGHEQYF
>NA|TRBV19|TRBJ2-6|NA
TGTGCCAGTAGCAGCCCAGGGGTCCCCTCCGGGGCCAACGTCCTGACTTTC
CASSSPGVPSGANVLTF
>NA|TRBV7-8|TRBJ2-3|NA
TGTGCCAGCAGCTGGACTTCCCGCACAGATACGCAGTATTTT
CASSWTSRTDTQYF
>few|TRBV7-6|TRBJ2-5|NA
TGTGCCAGCAGCTACCAAGAGACCCAGTACTTC
CASSYQETQYF
>NA|TRBV5-1|TRBJ2-2|NA
TGCGCCAGCAGCTTGTACGACAGCACCGGGGAGCTGTTTTTT
CASSLYDSTGELFF
>NA|TRBV4-2|TRBJ2-3|TRBD2
TGTGCCAGCAGCCAAGTCTCTAGCGGATATAGCACAGATACGCAGTATTTT
CASSQVSSGYSTDTQYF
>once|TRBV5-1|TRBJ2-2|NA
TGCGCCAGCAGCTTGGAAGGACAGCCGGGCACCGGGGAGCTGTTTTTT
CASSLEGQPGTGELFF
>NA|TRBV5-1|TRBJ2-6|NA
TGCGCCAGCAGCTTAGTCGGCACAGCGAGCTCTGGGGCCAACGTCCTGACTTTC
CASSLVGTASSGANVLTF
>once|TRBV4-1|TRBJ2-3|NA
TGCGCCAGCAGCCAAGATCCCGGGGGAGATACGCAGTATTTT
CASSQDPGGDTQYF
>NA|TRBV7-9|TRBJ2-1|TRBD2
TGTGCCAGCGTCCGGACTAGCGGACACAATGAGCAGTTCTTC
CASVRTSGHNEQFF
>NA|TRBV6-6|TRBJ2-7|NA
TGTGCCAGCAGGGAACATCTAATAACCTACGAGCAGTACTTC
CASREHLITYEQYF
>NA|TRBV5-1|TRBJ1-2|NA
TGCGCCAGCAGCCCAGGATCAGGGGTGGGCTACACCTTC
CASSPGSGVGYTF
>NA|TRBV7-9|TRBJ1-4|NA
TGTGCCAGCAGCTCAGAAGGGGCCGAGGAAAAACTGTTTTTT
CASSSEGAEEKLFF
>NA|TRBV18|TRBJ2-5|NA
TGTGCCAGCTCCCGGGGGGAGACCCAGTACTTC
CASSRGETQYF
>NA|TRBV27|TRBJ2-7|TRBD1
TGTGCCAGCAGAAGGCAGGGGGAATACGAGCAGTACTTC
CASRRQGEYEQYF
>NA|TRBV5-1|TRBJ1-2|NA
TGCGCCAGCAGCTTGAACTACTATGGCTACACCTTC
CASSLNYYGYTF
>NA|TRBV19|TRBJ1-1|NA
TGTGCCAGTAGTATAGGGAAGCAGAGCCGGACTGAAGCTTTCTTT
CASSIGKQSRTEAFF
>NA|TRBV28|TRBJ2-2|TRBD1
TGTGCCAGCAGCCAAGACCGTAGGACAGGGTTGGTCTCCGGGGAGCTGTTTTTT
CASSQDRRTGLVSGELFF
>NA|TRBV19|TRBJ2-5|NA
TGTGCCAGTAGTATTTCTAACCAAGAGACCCAGTACTTC
CASSISNQETQYF